The T cell receptor (beta chain) described here comes from a study of blood T cell repertoires in COVID-19. Turning to the study itself: Collection of acute and convalescent COVID-19 samples took place in the United States, Italy and Spain.

Germline-derived CDR1 and CDR2 are SGHDT and YYEEEE. The length of the CDR3 is 15 residues. Trimming removed 4 bases at V and 0 bases at J, with 11 bases between. This clone was recorded only once. Profiled with immunoSEQ multiplex PCR; TCRdb holds only in-frame clones, not every one. There are a few hundred thousand clones in the sample; roughly 86% occur only once, and about 9.2% lies in the top ten. The source of this sequence is a man aged 40-55 years who had recovered from COVID-19. The chain employs TRBV5-6 and TRBJ1-5, with TRBD1 as a possible D gene (5 bases). The sequenced sample was peripheral blood. The CDR3 DNA sequence: TGTGCCAGCAGCACCGCGGGGCTTAGCAATCAGCCCCAGCATTTT. It specifies CASSTAGLSNQPQHF.